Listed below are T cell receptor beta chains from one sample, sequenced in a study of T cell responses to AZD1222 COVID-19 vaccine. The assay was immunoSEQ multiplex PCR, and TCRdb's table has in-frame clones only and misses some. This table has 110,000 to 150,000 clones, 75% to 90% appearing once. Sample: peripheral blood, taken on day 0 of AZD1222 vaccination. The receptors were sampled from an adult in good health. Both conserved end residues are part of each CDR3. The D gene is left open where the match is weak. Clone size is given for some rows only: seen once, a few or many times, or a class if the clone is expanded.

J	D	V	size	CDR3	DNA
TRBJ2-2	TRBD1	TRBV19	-	CASRDRGRGTGELFF	TGTGCCAGTAGGGACAGGGGGCGCGGCACCGGGGAGCTGTTTTTT
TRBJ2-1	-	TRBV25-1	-	CASSELGGSGHGEQFF	TGTGCCAGCAGTGAATTGGGCGGGTCCGGACATGGTGAGCAGTTCTTC
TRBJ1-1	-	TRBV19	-	CASSSGSYTEAFF	TGTGCCAGTAGTTCCGGGAGTTACACTGAAGCTTTCTTT
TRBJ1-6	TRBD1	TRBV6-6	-	CASSPGGRTGTSNRSPLHF	TGTGCCAGCAGTCCAGGGGGCCGGACAGGGACCAGTAATAGATCACCCCTCCACTTT
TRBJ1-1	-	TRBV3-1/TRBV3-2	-	CASSQDPSRAFF	TGTGCCAGCAGCCAAGATCCGAGTAGGGCTTTCTTT
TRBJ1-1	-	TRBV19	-	CASSEEGTLSPAFF	TGTGCCAGTAGTGAGGAGGGGACGTTAAGTCCTGCTTTCTTT
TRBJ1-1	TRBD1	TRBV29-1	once	CSVEVFRTGELNTEAFF	TGCAGCGTTGAAGTTTTCAGGACAGGGGAACTGAACACTGAAGCTTTCTTT
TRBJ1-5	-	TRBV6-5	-	CASSYAEPYSNQPQHF	TGTGCCAGCAGTTACGCAGAGCCTTATAGCAATCAGCCCCAGCATTTT
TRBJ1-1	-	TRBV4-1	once	CASSQVRRGTEAFF	TGCGCCAGCAGCCAAGTCAGGAGGGGTACTGAAGCTTTCTTT
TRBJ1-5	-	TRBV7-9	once	CASSRDNQPQHF	TGTGCCAGCAGCAGGGACAATCAGCCCCAGCATTTT
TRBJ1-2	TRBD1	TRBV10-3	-	CASNTGGDGYTF	TGTGCCAGCAACACAGGGGGGGATGGCTACACCTTC
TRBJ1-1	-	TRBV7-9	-	CASSRGEGTLIAF	TGTGCCAGCAGCCGAGGGGAGGGGACCCTCATCGCATTT
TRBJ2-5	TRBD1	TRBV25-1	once	CASSAPGTGRETQYF	TGTGCCAGCAGTGCTCCGGGGACAGGCAGGGAGACCCAGTACTTC
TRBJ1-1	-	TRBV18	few	CASSPQTTGHLTEAFF	TGTGCCAGCTCACCTCAAACGACCGGACACCTCACTGAAGCTTTCTTT
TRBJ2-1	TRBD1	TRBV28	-	CASSLLGTGVGNEQFF	TGTGCCAGCAGTTTACTAGGGACAGGGGTAGGCAATGAGCAGTTCTTC
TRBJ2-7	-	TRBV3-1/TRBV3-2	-	CASSQAAAPYEQYF	TGTGCCAGCAGCCAAGCGGCGGCCCCCTACGAGCAGTACTTC
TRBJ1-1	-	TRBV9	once	CASSGSGYREAFF	TGTGCCAGCAGCGGCTCTGGGTATCGGGAAGCTTTCTTT
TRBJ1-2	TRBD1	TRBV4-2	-	CASSNTGDDGYTF	TGTGCCAGCAGCAATACAGGGGATGATGGCTACACCTTC
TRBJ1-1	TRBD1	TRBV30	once	CAWTKGQGLTEAFF	TGTGCCTGGACTAAGGGACAGGGCCTCACTGAAGCTTTCTTT
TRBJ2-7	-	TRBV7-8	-	CASSSQSGRSYEQYF	TGTGCCAGCAGCTCCCAATCGGGACGGTCCTACGAGCAGTACTTC
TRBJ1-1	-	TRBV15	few	CATSRDPLNTEAFF	TGTGCCACCAGCAGAGATCCTTTGAACACTGAAGCTTTCTTT
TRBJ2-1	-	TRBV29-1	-	CSVPGGGTDEQFF	TGCAGCGTCCCCGGGGGCGGTACCGATGAGCAGTTCTTC
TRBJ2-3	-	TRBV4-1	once	CASSQDPGLTDTQYF	TGCGCCAGCAGCCAAGATCCCGGACTAACAGATACGCAGTATTTT
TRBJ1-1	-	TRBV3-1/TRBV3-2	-	CASSQEGPGAHWEAFF	TGTGCCAGCAGCCAAGAGGGCCCGGGGGCGCATTGGGAAGCTTTCTTT
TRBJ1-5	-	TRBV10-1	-	CASSAGGAGQPQHF	TGCGCCAGCAGTGCCGGGGGCGCCGGTCAGCCCCAGCATTTT
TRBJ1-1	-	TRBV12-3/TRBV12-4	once	CASRNRVGTEAFF	TGTGCCAGCAGGAACAGGGTCGGAACTGAAGCTTTCTTT
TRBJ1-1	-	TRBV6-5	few	CASSYSKVTEAFF	TGTGCCAGCAGTTACTCGAAAGTGACTGAAGCTTTCTTT
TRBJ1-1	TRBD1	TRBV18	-	CASSPEGQGRSTEAFF	TGTGCCAGCTCACCAGAAGGACAGGGAAGAAGCACTGAAGCTTTCTTT
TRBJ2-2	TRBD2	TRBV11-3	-	CASSSPIAGMGVAGELFF	TGTGCCAGCAGCTCCCCAATAGCGGGAATGGGTGTCGCCGGGGAGCTGTTTTTT
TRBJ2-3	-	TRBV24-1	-	CATSDLGTDTQYF	TGTGCCACCAGTGACTTGGGGACAGATACGCAGTATTTT
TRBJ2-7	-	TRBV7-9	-	CASSGPQGEQYF	TGTGCCAGCAGCGGACCCCAAGGGGAGCAGTACTTC
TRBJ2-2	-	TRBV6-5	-	CASRSGGTNTGELFF	TGTGCCAGCAGATCAGGGGGGACGAACACCGGGGAGCTGTTTTTT
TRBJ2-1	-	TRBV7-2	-	CASSLKAPSSYNEQFF	TGTGCCAGCAGCTTAAAGGCCCCGAGCTCCTACAATGAGCAGTTCTTC
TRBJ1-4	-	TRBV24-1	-	CATSDTLGKLFF	TGTGCCACCAGTGACACCTTAGGGAAACTGTTTTTT
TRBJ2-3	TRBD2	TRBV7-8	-	CASSVRLAGSLSDTQYF	TGTGCCAGCAGCGTCCGACTAGCGGGGTCCCTCTCCGATACGCAGTATTTT
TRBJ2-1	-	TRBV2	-	CASSERAEYYNEQFF	TGTGCCAGCAGTGAACGTGCGGAATACTACAATGAGCAGTTCTTC
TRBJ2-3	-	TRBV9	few	CASSSSRVSLTDTQYF	TGTGCCAGCAGCTCCTCTCGAGTTTCCCTCACAGATACGCAGTATTTT
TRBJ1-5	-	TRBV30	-	CAWTRTGGNQPQHF	TGTGCCTGGACCCGGACCGGGGGGAATCAGCCCCAGCATTTT
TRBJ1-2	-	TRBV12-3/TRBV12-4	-	CASSLAGFGYTF	TGTGCCAGCAGTTTAGCCGGATTCGGCTACACCTTC
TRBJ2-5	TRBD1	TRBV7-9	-	CASSLTQGVETQYF	TGTGCCAGCAGCTTAACTCAGGGGGTAGAGACCCAGTACTTC
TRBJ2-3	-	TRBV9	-	CASSVGGPSTDTQYF	TGTGCCAGCAGCGTAGGCGGGCCTAGCACAGATACGCAGTATTTT
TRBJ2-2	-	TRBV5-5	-	CASSRGLRGAALEDTGELFF	TGTGCCAGCAGTCGTGGATTGAGGGGAGCAGCCTTAGAGGACACCGGGGAGCTGTTTTTT
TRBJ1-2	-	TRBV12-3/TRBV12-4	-	CASSFRVNYGYTF	TGTGCCAGCAGTTTCAGGGTTAACTATGGCTACACCTTC
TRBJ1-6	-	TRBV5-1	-	CASSRDLLERGAFSPLHF	TGCGCCAGCAGCCGAGATCTCCTCGAGCGGGGGGCGTTTTCACCCCTCCACTTT
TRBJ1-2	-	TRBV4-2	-	CASSPPEGGYTF	TGTGCCAGCAGCCCCCCCGAGGGAGGCTACACCTTC
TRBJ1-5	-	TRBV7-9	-	CASSRGSEGVGQPQHF	TGTGCCAGCAGCCGGGGTAGCGAGGGAGTCGGTCAGCCCCAGCATTTT
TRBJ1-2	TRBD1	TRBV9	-	CASSARQGPSYGYTF	TGTGCCAGCAGCGCCCGACAGGGACCAAGCTATGGCTACACCTTC
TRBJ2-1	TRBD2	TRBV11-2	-	CASSLRRGGFNEQFF	TGTGCCAGCAGCTTACGGCGCGGGGGGTTCAATGAGCAGTTCTTC
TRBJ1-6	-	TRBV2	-	CASSAVPYNSPLHF	TGTGCCAGCAGTGCAGTCCCCTATAATTCACCCCTCCACTTT
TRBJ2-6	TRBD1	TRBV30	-	CAYQGVTFSGANVLTF	TGTGCCTACCAGGGGGTGACATTCTCTGGGGCCAACGTCCTGACTTTC
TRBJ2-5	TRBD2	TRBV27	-	CASSLLAGGQETQYF	TGTGCCAGCAGTCTACTAGCGGGGGGTCAAGAGACCCAGTACTTC
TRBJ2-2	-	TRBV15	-	CATSRDPGGKAGELFF	TGTGCCACCAGCAGAGATCCAGGAGGGAAGGCCGGGGAGCTGTTTTTT
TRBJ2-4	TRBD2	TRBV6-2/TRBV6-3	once	CASSGGLGGNIQYF	TGTGCCAGCAGTGGGGGACTAGGGGGAAACATTCAGTACTTC
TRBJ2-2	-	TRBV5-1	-	CASRGSTNTGELFF	TGCGCCAGCAGGGGGAGCACGAACACCGGGGAGCTGTTTTTT
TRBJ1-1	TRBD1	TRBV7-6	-	CASSLGQGEAFF	TGTGCCAGCAGCTTAGGACAGGGAGAAGCTTTCTTT
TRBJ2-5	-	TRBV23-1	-	CASRGVVETQYF	TGCGCCAGCCGCGGGGTCGTGGAGACCCAGTACTTC